This T cell receptor beta chain was identified during a study of T cells in Graves' hyperthyroidism and ophthalmopathy. In germline, CDR1 is SGHTA, CDR2 FQGNSA. The V segment lost 1 base and the J segment 4 bases; nucleotides outside the gene matches: 3. This CDR3 has 15 residues. The TCR beta CDR3 regions underwent amplification using RNA transcripts as the source. The primer set for the first-round RT-PCR of the TCR CDR3 was HTBI. One entry per CDR3 protein, called by TCRdb with MiXCR from the multiplex PCR reads. The data contain fewer than 600,000 distinct CDR3 sequences, roughly 15% of them singletons. This clonotype has ten or more counts.

The V and J genes are TRBV7-2 and TRBJ1-2; 10 nucleotides line up with TRBD1. The TCR originated in a woman aged 40 to 50 with Graves' hyperthyroidism. Sequenced material: blood. CDR3 loop: CASSLGGQGIYGYTF. The CDR3, as DNA: TGTGCCAGCAGCTTAGGGGGACAGGGGATCTATGGCTACACCTTC.